One and the same sample provided the 6 T cell receptor beta chains below, sequenced in a study of shared clonotypes between healthy human individuals. Data came from immunoSEQ multiplex PCR; TCRdb stores just in-frame clones and leaves some out. The sample gives under 2,500,000 clones, about 94% of which show up once; over 0.1% is in the top ten. Source material: naive CD4+ T cells sorted from blood. The subset denotes: CD45RA+ positively selected. The receptors were gathered from a young man in good health.

This chain connects TRBV27 to TRBJ1-2, with a tentative D call TRBD1 (5 bases). The length of the CDR3 is 19 residues. V was cut by 2 bases and J by 3 bases, with 25 bases left in between. Germline V gene lookup returns CDR1 MNHEY and CDR2 SMNVEV (reference sequence). The CDR3 sequence: CASSLLPPLKRGKDYGYTF. The CDR3 DNA reads TGTGCCAGCAGTTTACTACCCCCCTTAAAGCGGGGGAAGGACTATGGCTACACCTTC.

The chain carries TRBV18 and TRBJ2-1; D is tentatively TRBD1 or TRBD2 (6 bases each). There are 14 residues in the CDR3. Per the germline V gene, CDR1 is KGHSH and CDR2 is LQKENI. The V end lost 3 bases, the J end lost 9 bases, and 15 bases lay between the germline ends. CDR3 sequence: CASSPEGGGREQFF. The CDR3 DNA follows: TGTGCCAGCTCACCGGAAGGAGGGGGACGTGAGCAGTTCTTC.

This clone has just one count. The chain couples TRBV27 to TRBJ1-1, with D unresolved. Between the trimmed V and J ends, which lost 2 bases and 11 bases, there was a span of 9 bases. CDR3 length: 11 residues. Germline V gene lookup returns CDR1 MNHEY and CDR2 SMNVEV (reference sequence). The CDR3 DNA reads TGTGCCAGCAGTTTAGGGGAAAGGGCTTTCTTT. Its translation is CASSLGERAFF.

The chain carries TRBV18 and TRBJ1-2, with D possibly being TRBD1 (6 bases). From germline, CDR1 is KGHSH and CDR2 LQKENI. The V gene lost 3 bases and the J gene lost 8 bases, with 13 bases spanning the gap. This CDR3 contains 13 residues. DNA of the CDR3: TGTGCCAGCTCACCCCTCGGGGGCGAAGGCTACACCTTC. Its translation is CASSPLGGEGYTF.

For the CDR3, the DNA is TGTGCCAGCAGTATCCGGGGGGGAGAGACCCAGTACTTC. Its translation: CASSIRGGETQYF. This chain uses TRBV6-1 with TRBJ2-5; 8 bases align to TRBD2. The CDR3 is made up of 13 amino acids. The V gene's germline CDR1 is MNHNS and CDR2 SASEGT. With 5 bases clipped from V and 4 bases from J, the junction kept 3 bases outside the gene matches.

The chain is built from TRBV5-4 and TRBJ2-5; tentatively, D is TRBD1 or TRBD2 (5 bases each). V lost 5 bases, J lost 4 bases, and 15 bases lay in between. From germline, CDR1 is SGHNT and CDR2 YYREEE (reference sequence). The CDR3 runs 14 residues. Written as DNA, the CDR3 is TGTGCCAGCAGGACTTGGGACCGCCTAGAGACCCAGTACTTC. Translated, it gives CASRTWDRLETQYF.